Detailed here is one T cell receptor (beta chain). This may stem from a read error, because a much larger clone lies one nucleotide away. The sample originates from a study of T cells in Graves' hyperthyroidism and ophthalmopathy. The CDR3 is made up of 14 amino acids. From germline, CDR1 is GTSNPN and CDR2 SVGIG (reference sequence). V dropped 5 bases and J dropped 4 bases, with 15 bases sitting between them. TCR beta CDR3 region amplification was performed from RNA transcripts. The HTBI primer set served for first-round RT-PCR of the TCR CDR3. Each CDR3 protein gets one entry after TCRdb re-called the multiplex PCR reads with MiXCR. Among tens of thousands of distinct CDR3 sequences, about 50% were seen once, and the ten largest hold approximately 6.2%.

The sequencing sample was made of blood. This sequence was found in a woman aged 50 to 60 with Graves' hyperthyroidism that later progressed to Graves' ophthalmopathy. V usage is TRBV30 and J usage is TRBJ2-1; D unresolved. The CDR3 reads CAWQSIYRYNEQFF. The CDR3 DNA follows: TGTGCCTGGCAATCAATCTATCGTTACAATGAGCAGTTCTTC.